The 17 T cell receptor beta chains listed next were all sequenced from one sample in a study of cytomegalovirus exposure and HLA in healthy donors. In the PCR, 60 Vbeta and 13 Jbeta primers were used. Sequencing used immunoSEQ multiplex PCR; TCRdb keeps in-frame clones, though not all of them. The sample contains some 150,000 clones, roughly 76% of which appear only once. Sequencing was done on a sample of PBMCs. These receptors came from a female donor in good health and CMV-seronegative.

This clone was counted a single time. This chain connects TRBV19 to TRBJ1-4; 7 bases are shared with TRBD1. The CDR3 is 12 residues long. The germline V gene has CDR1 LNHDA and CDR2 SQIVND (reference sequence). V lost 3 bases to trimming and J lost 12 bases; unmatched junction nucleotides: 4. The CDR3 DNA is TGTGCCAGTAGTATCCGCCAGGGGGAACTGTTTTTT. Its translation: CASSIRQGELFF. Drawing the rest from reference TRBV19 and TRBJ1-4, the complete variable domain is DGGITQSPKYLFRKEGQNVTLSCEQNLNHDAMYWYRQDPGQGLRLIYYSQIVNDFQKGDIAEGYSVSREKKESFPLTVTSAQKNPTAFYLCASSIRQGELFFGSGTQLSVL.

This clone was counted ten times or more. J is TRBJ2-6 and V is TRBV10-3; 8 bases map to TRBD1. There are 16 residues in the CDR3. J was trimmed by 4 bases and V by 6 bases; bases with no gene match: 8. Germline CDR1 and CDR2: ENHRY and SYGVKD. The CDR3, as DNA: TGTGCCATCAGGACCGACAGGGGTGCCGGGGCCAACGTCCTGACTTTC. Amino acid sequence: CAIRTDRGAGANVLTF.

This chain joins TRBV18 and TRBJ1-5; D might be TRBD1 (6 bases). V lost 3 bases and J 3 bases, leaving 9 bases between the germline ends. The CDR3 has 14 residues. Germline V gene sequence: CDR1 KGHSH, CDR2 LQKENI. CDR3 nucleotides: TGTGCCAGCTCACCGGACAGAGTCAATCAGCCCCAGCATTTT. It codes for CASSPDRVNQPQHF.

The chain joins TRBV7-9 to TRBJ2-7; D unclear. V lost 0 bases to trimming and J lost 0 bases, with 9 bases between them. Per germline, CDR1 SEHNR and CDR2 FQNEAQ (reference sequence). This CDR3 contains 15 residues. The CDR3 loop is CASSLALYSSYEQYF. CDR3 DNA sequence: TGTGCCAGCAGCTTAGCGCTCTACAGCTCCTACGAGCAGTACTTC.

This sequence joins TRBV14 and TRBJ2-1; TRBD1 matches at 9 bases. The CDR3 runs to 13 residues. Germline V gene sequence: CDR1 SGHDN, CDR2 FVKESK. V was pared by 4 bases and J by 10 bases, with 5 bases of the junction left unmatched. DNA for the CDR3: TGTGCCAGCAGCCGACAGGGGGTAGGAGAGCAGTTCTTC. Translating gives CASSRQGVGEQFF.

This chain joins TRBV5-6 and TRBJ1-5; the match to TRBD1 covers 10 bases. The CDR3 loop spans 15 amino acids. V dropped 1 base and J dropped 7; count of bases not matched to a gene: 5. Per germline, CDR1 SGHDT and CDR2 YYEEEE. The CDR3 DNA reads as TGTGCCAGCAGCTTGACCGGGACAGGGGTGCAGCCCCAGCATTTT. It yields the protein CASSLTGTGVQPQHF.

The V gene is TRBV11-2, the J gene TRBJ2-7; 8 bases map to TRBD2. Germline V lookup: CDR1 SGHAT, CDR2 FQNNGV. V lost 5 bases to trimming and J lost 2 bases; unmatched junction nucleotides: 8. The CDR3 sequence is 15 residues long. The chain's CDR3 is CASSQAAGLAYEQYF. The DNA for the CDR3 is TGTGCCAGCAGCCAGGCGGCGGGACTAGCCTACGAGCAGTACTTC. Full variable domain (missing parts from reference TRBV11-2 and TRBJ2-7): EAGVAQSPRYKIIEKRQSVAFWCNPISGHATLYWYQQILGQGPKLLIQFQNNGVVDDSQLPKDRFSAERLKGVDSTLKIQPAKLEDSAVYLCASSQAAGLAYEQYFGPGTRLTVT.

The CDR3 sequence: CASSQTRGDGYTF. CDR3 coding DNA: TGTGCCAGCAGCCAGACACGGGGGGACGGCTACACCTTC. The chain combines TRBV5-4 with TRBJ1-2; TRBD1 might be the D (5 bases). V lost 4 bases, J lost 8 bases, and 15 bases lay in between. Germline CDR1 is SGHNT and CDR2 is YYREEE (reference sequence). The CDR3 covers 13 residues.

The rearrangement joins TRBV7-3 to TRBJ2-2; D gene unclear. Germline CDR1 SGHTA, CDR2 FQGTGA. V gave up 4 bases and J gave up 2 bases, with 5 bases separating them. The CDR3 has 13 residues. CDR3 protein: CASSYYNTGELFF. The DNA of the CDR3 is TGTGCCAGCAGCTATTATAACACCGGGGAGCTGTTTTTT. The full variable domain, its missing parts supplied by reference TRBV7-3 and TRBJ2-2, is GAGVSQTPSNKVTEKGKYVELRCDPISGHTALYWYRQSLGQGPEFLIYFQGTGAADDSGLPNDRFFAVRPEGSVSTLKIQRTERGDSAVYLCASSYYNTGELFFGEGSRLTVL.

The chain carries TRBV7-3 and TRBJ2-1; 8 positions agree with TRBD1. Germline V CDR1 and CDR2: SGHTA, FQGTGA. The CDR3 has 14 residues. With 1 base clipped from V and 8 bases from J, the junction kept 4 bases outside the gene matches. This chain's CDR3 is CASSLIQGAHEQFF. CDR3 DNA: TGTGCCAGCAGCTTAATCCAGGGGGCTCATGAGCAGTTCTTC. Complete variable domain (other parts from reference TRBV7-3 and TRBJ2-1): GAGVSQTPSNKVTEKGKYVELRCDPISGHTALYWYRQSLGQGPEFLIYFQGTGAADDSGLPNDRFFAVRPEGSVSTLKIQRTERGDSAVYLCASSLIQGAHEQFFGPGTRLTVL.

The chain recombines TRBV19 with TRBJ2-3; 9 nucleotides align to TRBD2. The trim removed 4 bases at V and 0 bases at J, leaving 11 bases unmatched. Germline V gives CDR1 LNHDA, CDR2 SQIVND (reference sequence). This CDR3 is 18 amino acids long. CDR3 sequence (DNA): TGTGCCAGTAGTACCGCGGGAGGGCCAACCCCTAGCACAGATACGCAGTATTTT. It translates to CASSTAGGPTPSTDTQYF.

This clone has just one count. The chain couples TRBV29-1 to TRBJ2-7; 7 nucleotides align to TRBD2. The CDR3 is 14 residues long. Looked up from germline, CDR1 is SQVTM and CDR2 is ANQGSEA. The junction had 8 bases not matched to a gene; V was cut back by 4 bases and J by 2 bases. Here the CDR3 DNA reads TGCAGCGTTGTTGCGGGAGTAGTCCCCTACGAGCAGTACTTC. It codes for CSVVAGVVPYEQYF.

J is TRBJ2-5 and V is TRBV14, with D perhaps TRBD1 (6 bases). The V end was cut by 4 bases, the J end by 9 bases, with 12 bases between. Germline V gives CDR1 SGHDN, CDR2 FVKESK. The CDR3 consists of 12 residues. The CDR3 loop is CASSRDRKAQYF. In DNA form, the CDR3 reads TGTGCCAGCAGCCGTGACAGGAAGGCCCAGTACTTC.

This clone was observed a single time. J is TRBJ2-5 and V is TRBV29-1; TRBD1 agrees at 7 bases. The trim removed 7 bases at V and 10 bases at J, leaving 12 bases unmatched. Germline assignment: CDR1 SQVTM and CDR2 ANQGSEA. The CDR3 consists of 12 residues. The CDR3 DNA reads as TGCAGCGGTAAACCGACAGGGTTTGACCAGTACTTC. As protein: CSGKPTGFDQYF.

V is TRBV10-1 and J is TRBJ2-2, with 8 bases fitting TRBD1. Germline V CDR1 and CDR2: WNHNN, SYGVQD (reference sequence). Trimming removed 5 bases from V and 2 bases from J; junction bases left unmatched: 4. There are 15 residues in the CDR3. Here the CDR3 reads CASSWTGRNTGELFF. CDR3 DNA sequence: TGCGCCAGCAGTTGGACAGGGCGAAACACCGGGGAGCTGTTTTTT.

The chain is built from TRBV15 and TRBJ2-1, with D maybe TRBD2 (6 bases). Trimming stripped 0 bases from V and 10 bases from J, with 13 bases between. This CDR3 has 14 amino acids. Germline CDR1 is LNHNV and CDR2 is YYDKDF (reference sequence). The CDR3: CATSRDRRGDEQFF. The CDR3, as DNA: TGTGCCACCAGCAGAGATCGGCGGGGTGACGAGCAGTTCTTC.

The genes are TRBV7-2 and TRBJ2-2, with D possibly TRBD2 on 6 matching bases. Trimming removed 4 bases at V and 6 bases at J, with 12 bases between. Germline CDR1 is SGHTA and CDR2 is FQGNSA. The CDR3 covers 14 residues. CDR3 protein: CASSSGDFPGELFF. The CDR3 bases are TGTGCCAGCAGCTCGGGGGACTTTCCCGGGGAGCTGTTTTTT.